These 5 T cell receptor beta chains share one sample of origin, sequenced in a study of cytomegalovirus exposure and HLA in healthy donors. The data were produced by immunoSEQ multiplex PCR, yet TCRdb's version contains in-frame clones alone and is incomplete. The table records 65,000 to 90,000 clones, about 95% of them present only once. The material sequenced was PBMCs. These receptors were collected from a young man in good health and CMV-seronegative.

The chain is built from TRBV18 and TRBJ2-5; weak D call: TRBD1 (5 bases). The V gene's germline CDR1 is KGHSH and CDR2 LQKENI. Between the trimmed V and J ends, which lost 2 bases and 5 bases, there was a span of 9 bases. CDR3 length: 13 residues. In nucleotides, the CDR3 is TGTGCCAGCTCACCAGCAGGGAAGGAGACCCAGTACTTC. It yields the protein CASSPAGKETQYF.

The chain recombines TRBV5-4 with TRBJ1-1; D is undetermined. Germline CDR1 is SGHNT and CDR2 is YYREEE (reference sequence). Trimming shortened V by 4 bases and J by 5 bases, and 15 bases separated the two germline ends. The CDR3 consists of 14 residues. The DNA for the CDR3 is TGTGCCAGCAGCCCCGCTGACTATCGAACTGAAGCTTTCTTT. The encoded protein is CASSPADYRTEAFF.

The chain links TRBV19 to TRBJ1-2; 7 nucleotides agree with TRBD1. With 4 bases clipped from V and 4 bases from J, the junction kept 12 bases outside the gene matches. Germline assignment: CDR1 LNHDA and CDR2 SQIVND (reference sequence). The CDR3 runs 16 residues. The CDR3, as DNA: TGTGCCAGTAGTACCCCCCGACAGGGTCGAGGCTATGGCTACACCTTC. Its protein is CASSTPRQGRGYGYTF.

This chain uses TRBV7-6 with TRBJ1-1; D possibly corresponds to TRBD1 (5 bases). V shed 2 bases and J shed 9 bases, with 22 bases lying between them. CDR1 SGHVS and CDR2 FNYEAQ come from the germline V gene. The CDR3 spans 16 residues. The CDR3 loop is CASSLMGPGSGSQAFF. The CDR3 DNA follows: TGTGCCAGCAGCTTAATGGGGCCAGGCTCCGGTTCCCAAGCTTTCTTT.

This chain connects TRBV7-9 to TRBJ1-1; 10 bases align to TRBD1. This CDR3 has 14 amino acids. V trimming: 5 bases; J trimming: 5 bases; junction bases outside the gene matches: 5. Germline CDR1 is SEHNR and CDR2 is FQNEAQ (reference sequence). CDR3 sequence reads: CASSPDRGQTEAFF. In DNA, the CDR3 is TGTGCCAGCAGCCCCGACAGGGGGCAAACTGAAGCTTTCTTT.